The 27 T cell receptor beta chains below come from one sample, sequenced in a study of T cells expressing NK-cell markers. TCRdb re-analyzed the 5' RACE reads; it lists each CDR3 protein once, without DNA. The listing contains roughly 110,000 distinct CDR3 sequences. The sample comprised blood T cells: a sorted CD56 or NKG2C T cell subset, CD4+ or CD8+ T cells, or bulk PBMC T cells (not recorded which). The receptors stem from a woman aged 18-70 years in good health.

The CDR3 protein is CASTGQVGYNEQFF. The genes are TRBV25-1 and TRBJ2-1; TCRdb names TRBD1, which stays unverified in the absence of DNA. Looked up from germline, CDR1 is MGHDK and CDR2 is SYGVNS. This CDR3 spans 14 amino acids.

This chain connects TRBV6-2 or TRBV6-3 to TRBJ2-5; TCRdb reports TRBD1, a call that lacks DNA to check it against. CDR1 is MNHEY, CDR2 SVGEGT, per germline. This CDR3 region has 15 residues. CDR3 region: CASKEGVTDSETQYF.

The CDR3 sequence is CSVESGNTGELFF. The chain has TRBV29-1 and TRBJ2-2. The germline V gene encodes CDR1 SQVTM and CDR2 ANQGSEA. The CDR3 is made up of 13 amino acids.

The chain couples TRBV12-3 or TRBV12-4 to TRBJ2-7; the D call of TRBD2 rests on TCRdb alone, since no DNA is present to check it. This CDR3 has 15 amino acids. CDR3 amino acids: CASKPGMGGRYEQYF.

J is TRBJ1-1 and V is TRBV7-2; as DNA is missing, the TRBD1 call by TCRdb cannot be tested. The CDR3 loop spans 15 amino acids. Germline V gene lookup returns CDR1 SGHTA and CDR2 FQGNSA. This CDR3 is CASSSPDRGTTEAFF.

The chain is built from TRBV7-2 and TRBJ1-1. The CDR3 spans 14 residues. The V gene's germline CDR1 is SGHTA and CDR2 FQGNSA. CDR3 amino acids: CASSTSHMNTEAFF. Using reference TRBV7-2 and TRBJ1-1 for the parts outside the CDR3, the full variable domain is GAGVSQSPSNKVTEKGKDVELRCDPISGHTALYWYRQSLGQGLEFLIYFQGNSAPDKSGLPSDRFSAERTGGSVSTLTIQRTQQEDSAVYLCASSTSHMNTEAFFGQGTRLTVV.

This rearrangement joins TRBV14 to TRBJ1-4; absent DNA, TCRdb's TRBD1 call cannot be checked. The germline V gene encodes CDR1 SGHDN and CDR2 FVKESK. The CDR3 is made up of 15 amino acids. The CDR3 region is CASSTRQGETEKLFF.

The chain carries TRBV4-3 and TRBJ1-1; absent DNA, TCRdb's TRBD1 call cannot be checked. Germline CDR1 LGHNA, CDR2 YSLEER. The CDR3 is 16 residues long. CDR3 region: CASSQGRGILNTEAFF.

The genes are TRBV18 and TRBJ2-1; TCRdb proposes TRBD2, but this gene call is untestable without DNA. Germline V CDR1 and CDR2: KGHSH, LQKENI. This CDR3 has 18 residues. The CDR3 loop reads CASSRTPGLAGAYNEQFF.

The rearrangement joins TRBV27 to TRBJ2-1. In germline, CDR1 is MNHEY, CDR2 SMNVEV (reference sequence). The length of the CDR3 is 12 residues. The CDR3 region is CASSLLNNEQFF.

This rearrangement joins TRBV20-1 to TRBJ2-1; TCRdb's assignment of TRBD2 cannot be checked, as there is no DNA. The CDR3 contains 16 residues. The germline V gene has CDR1 DFQATT and CDR2 SNEGSKA (reference sequence). The chain's CDR3 is CSATPVGLAGGGEQFF.

The chain uses TRBV20-1 and TRBJ2-1; TCRdb's D gene call, TRBD2, goes unchecked for lack of DNA. The CDR3 spans 15 residues. Germline assignment: CDR1 DFQATT and CDR2 SNEGSKA (reference sequence). The CDR3: CSARELAGEVDEQFF.

V gene TRBV25-1 combines with J gene TRBJ2-2. CDR1 and CDR2 from the germline V gene are MGHDK and SYGVNS. The length of the CDR3 is 15 residues. The CDR3 sequence is CASSELGSNTGELFF.

The chain is built from TRBV4-3 and TRBJ2-7. Germline lookup yields CDR1 LGHNA and CDR2 YSLEER. This CDR3 spans 13 amino acids. CDR3 loop: CASSQAPHYEQYF.

The rearrangement uses TRBV10-2 and TRBJ2-1; TCRdb's D gene call, TRBD1, goes unchecked for lack of DNA. The CDR3 extends over 18 amino acids. CDR1 is WSHSY, CDR2 SAAADI, per germline. CDR3 in amino acids: CASIPLPQGGESYNEQFF.

The genes are TRBV7-9 and TRBJ2-5; TCRdb proposes TRBD1, but this gene call is untestable without DNA. The CDR3 runs to 16 residues. Germline assignment: CDR1 SEHNR and CDR2 FQNEAQ (reference sequence). CDR3 sequence reads: CASSFSAGGGVETQYF.

The chain employs TRBV28 and TRBJ2-5; no DNA is available, so the TRBD1 call from TCRdb remains unchecked. Germline V gene sequence: CDR1 MDHEN, CDR2 SYDVKM. The CDR3 contains 17 residues. CDR3: CASSPIGGGWYQETQYF.

The genes are TRBV5-5 and TRBJ2-7; no DNA is available, so the TRBD1 call from TCRdb remains unchecked. The CDR3 is 16 residues long. CDR1 and CDR2 from the germline V gene are SGHKS and YYEKEE (reference sequence). This CDR3 reads CASSGTFGGGVDEQYF.

The V and J genes are TRBV25-1 and TRBJ2-2. Germline V CDR1 and CDR2: MGHDK, SYGVNS. The CDR3 consists of 14 residues. CDR3 loop: CASSDAGNTGELFF.

The genes are TRBV4-3 and TRBJ2-2; the TRBD2 assignment by TCRdb is unverifiable without DNA. Germline V gene lookup returns CDR1 LGHNA and CDR2 YSLEER. The CDR3 runs to 18 residues. The CDR3 protein is CASSPDLTSGGPGGELFF.

This chain connects TRBV5-4 to TRBJ2-3. Looked up from germline, CDR1 is SGHNT and CDR2 is YYREEE (reference sequence). This CDR3 region has 13 residues. CDR3 region: CASSRTPTDTQYF.

The rearrangement uses TRBV11-1 and TRBJ2-1; TCRdb's assignment of TRBD1 cannot be checked, as there is no DNA. The length of the CDR3 is 16 residues. The germline gives CDR1 SGHAT, CDR2 FQDESV (reference sequence). The CDR3 protein is CASSLVRLGVYNEQFF.

The rearrangement uses TRBV20-1 and TRBJ2-1; TCRdb's D gene call, TRBD1, goes unchecked for lack of DNA. The CDR3 totals 17 residues. Germline V gene lookup returns CDR1 DFQATT and CDR2 SNEGSKA (reference sequence). The CDR3 loop reads CSASREFGEAKGGEQFF.

The rearrangement links TRBV12-3 or TRBV12-4 to TRBJ2-1; the D call of TRBD1 rests on TCRdb alone, since no DNA is present to check it. This CDR3 is built from 12 residues. CDR3 region: CASSLRVDEQFF.

The chain couples TRBV15 to TRBJ2-1; the D call from TCRdb, TRBD2, cannot be confirmed without DNA. Germline V gives CDR1 LNHNV, CDR2 YYDKDF (reference sequence). The CDR3 has 16 amino acids. CDR3 sequence reads: CATSLPPPSGANEQFF.

The rearrangement uses TRBV4-3 and TRBJ2-1; TCRdb outputs TRBD2, but without DNA this stays unchecked. The germline V gene has CDR1 LGHNA and CDR2 YSLEER. The CDR3 sequence is 15 residues long. CDR3 sequence reads: CASSPLAGANNEQFF.

The chain employs TRBV19 and TRBJ2-2; TCRdb's D call, TRBD1, is unchecked because there is no DNA. Per the germline V gene, CDR1 is LNHDA and CDR2 is SQIVND (reference sequence). The CDR3 spans 15 residues. The CDR3 sequence is CASSLGQGWTGELFF.